This T cell receptor (beta chain) comes out of a study of T-cell reconstitution after alpha-beta-depleted transplantation in children. It was with unique molecular identifiers that the TCRbeta library was prepared. A single record per CDR3 protein comes from TCRdb applying MiXCR to the PCR reads. The sample holds some 200,000 distinct CDR3 sequences, roughly 10% seen once. Trimming stripped 1 base from V and 1 base from J, with 7 bases between. Germline lookup yields CDR1 GTSNPN and CDR2 SVGIG (reference sequence). This CDR3 is 13 amino acids long. The source was PBMCs from the stem cell graft donor, collected from the stem cell graft. The TCR sequence derives from a human donor who donated a stem cell graft to a child with acute lymphoblastic leukemia. V usage is TRBV30 and J usage is TRBJ1-1; D possibly corresponds to TRBD1 (6 bases). The CDR3 DNA reads as TGTGCCTGGAGTGAACAGGGGAACACTGAAGCTTTCTTT. Protein sequence: CAWSEQGNTEAFF.